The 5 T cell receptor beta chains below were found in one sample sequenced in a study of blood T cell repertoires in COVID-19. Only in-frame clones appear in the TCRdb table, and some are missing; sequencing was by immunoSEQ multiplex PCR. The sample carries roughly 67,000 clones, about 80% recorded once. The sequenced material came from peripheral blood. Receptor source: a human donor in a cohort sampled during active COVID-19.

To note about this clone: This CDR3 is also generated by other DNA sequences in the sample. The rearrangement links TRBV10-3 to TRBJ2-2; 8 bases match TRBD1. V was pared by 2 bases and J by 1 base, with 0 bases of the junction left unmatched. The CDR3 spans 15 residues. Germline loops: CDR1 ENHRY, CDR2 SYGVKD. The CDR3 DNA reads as TGTGCCATCAGTGAGGGACAGGGGAACACCGGGGAGCTGTTTTTT. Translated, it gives CAISEGQGNTGELFF.

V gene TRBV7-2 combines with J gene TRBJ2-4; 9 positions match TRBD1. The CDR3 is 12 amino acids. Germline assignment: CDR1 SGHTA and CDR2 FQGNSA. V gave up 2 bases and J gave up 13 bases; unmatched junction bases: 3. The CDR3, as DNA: TGTGCCAGCAGCTTAACGGGACAGGGCCAGTACTTC. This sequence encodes CASSLTGQGQYF.

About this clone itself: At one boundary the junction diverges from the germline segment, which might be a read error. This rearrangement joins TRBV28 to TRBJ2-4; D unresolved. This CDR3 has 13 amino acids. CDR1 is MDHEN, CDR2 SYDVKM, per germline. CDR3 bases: TGTGCCAGCAGTTTAGTAGCCCAAAACATTCAGTACTTC. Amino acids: CASSLVAQNIQYF.

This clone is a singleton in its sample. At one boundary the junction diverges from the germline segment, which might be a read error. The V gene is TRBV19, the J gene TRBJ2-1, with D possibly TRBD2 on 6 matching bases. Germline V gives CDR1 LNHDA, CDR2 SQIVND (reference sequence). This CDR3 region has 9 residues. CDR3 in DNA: TGTGCCAGTCGGGGGTCGGGTATCTTC. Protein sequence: CASRGSGIF. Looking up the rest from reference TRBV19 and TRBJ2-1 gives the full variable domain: DGGITQSPKYLFRKEGQNVTLSCEQNLNHDAMYWYRQDPGQGLRLIYYSQIVNDFQKGDIAEGYSVSREKKESFPLTVTSAQKNPTAFYLCASRGSGIFGPGTRLTVL.

In nucleotides, the CDR3 is TGTGCCAGCAGCTTGGGCAGCTACAATGAGCAGTTCTTC. Translated, it gives CASSLGSYNEQFF. The chain recombines TRBV7-2 with TRBJ2-1; D gene ambiguous. CDR3 size: 13 residues. Looked up from germline, CDR1 is SGHTA and CDR2 is FQGNSA. V lost 3 bases and J 3 bases, leaving 6 bases between the germline ends.